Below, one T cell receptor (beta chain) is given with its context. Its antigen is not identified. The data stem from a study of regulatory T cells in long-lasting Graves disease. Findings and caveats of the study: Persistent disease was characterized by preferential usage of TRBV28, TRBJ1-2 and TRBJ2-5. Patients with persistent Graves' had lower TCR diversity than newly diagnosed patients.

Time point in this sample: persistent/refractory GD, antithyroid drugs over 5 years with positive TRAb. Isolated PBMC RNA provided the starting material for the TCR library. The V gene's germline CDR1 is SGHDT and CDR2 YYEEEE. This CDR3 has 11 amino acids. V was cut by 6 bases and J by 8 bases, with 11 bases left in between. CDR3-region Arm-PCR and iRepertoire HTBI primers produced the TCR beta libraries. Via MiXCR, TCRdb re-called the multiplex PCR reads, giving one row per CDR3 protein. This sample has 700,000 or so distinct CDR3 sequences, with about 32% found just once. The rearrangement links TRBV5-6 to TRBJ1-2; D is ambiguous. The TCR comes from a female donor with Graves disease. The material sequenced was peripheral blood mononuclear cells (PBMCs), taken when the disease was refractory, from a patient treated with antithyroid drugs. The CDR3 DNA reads TGTGCCAGCAACCGTCGTTTGGGCTACACCTTC. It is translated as CASNRRLGYTF.